The 21 T cell receptor beta chains below all came from one sample that was sequenced in a study of cytomegalovirus exposure and HLA in healthy donors (dated by TCRdb to 2017 to 2019). The library was generated by the immunoSEQ multiplex PCR assay. For the multiplex PCR, a mixture combining 60 forward primers for TCR Vbeta segments and 13 reverse primers for TCR Jbeta segments was used. Not all clones reach the TCRdb copy of this immuneACCESS table, which keeps in-frame sequences only. Checked studies attribute under half of the gap to unresolved V genes and leave the rest unexplained. The sample contains 30,000 to 40,000 clones, 60% to 80% of them found a single time. 8.4% of the sample comes from the top ten. The sequencing input was PBMCs. The receptors derive from a woman aged 30 to 39 in good health and CMV-seropositive.

This clone was counted a few times. The chain has TRBV19 and TRBJ1-5; D unresolved. CDR1 LNHDA and CDR2 SQIVND come from the germline V gene (reference sequence). V lost 4 bases, J lost 0 bases, and 7 bases lay in between. The CDR3 is 14 residues long. CDR3 protein: CASSTSGSNQPQHF. The CDR3 nucleotides are TGTGCCAGTAGTACTTCAGGTAGCAATCAGCCCCAGCATTTT.

The rearrangement uses TRBV10-1 and TRBJ2-2; no reliable D call. CDR1 WNHNN and CDR2 SYGVQD come from the germline V gene (reference sequence). The CDR3 is made up of 14 amino acids. The V end was cut by 2 bases, the J end by 8 bases, with 12 bases between. The CDR3 is CASSEHFPTGELFF. The CDR3 region has the DNA TGCGCCAGCAGTGAGCACTTTCCTACGGGGGAGCTGTTTTTT.

The chain joins TRBV28 to TRBJ1-2, with a weak D call TRBD1 (5 bases). The CDR3 runs 12 residues. Germline CDR1 reads MDHEN; CDR2 reads SYDVKM. The germline V and J ends were trimmed by 6 bases and 4 bases, with 9 bases remaining between them. CDR3: CASRETAYGYTF. CDR3 in DNA: TGTGCCAGCAGGGAGACAGCCTATGGCTACACCTTC.

This clone was detected a few times. J is TRBJ1-1 and V is TRBV13; perhaps TRBD1 as D (6 bases). Trimming removed 2 bases from V and 5 bases from J, with 9 bases in between. CDR3 length: 13 amino acids. CDR1 is PRHDT, CDR2 FYEKMQ, per germline (reference sequence). In nucleotides, the CDR3 is TGTGCCAGCAGCTTACAGGGGAAGACTGAAGCTTTCTTT. This encodes CASSLQGKTEAFF.

A few counts support this clone. The chain employs TRBV18 and TRBJ2-7; a possible D gene is TRBD1 (6 bases). This CDR3 has 16 amino acids. The V end lost 2 bases, the J end lost 0 bases, and 14 bases lay between the germline ends. Germline-derived CDR1 and CDR2 are KGHSH and LQKENI. The CDR3 DNA sequence: TGTGCCAGCTCACCAACCCAGGGGCTCGGCTCCTACGAGCAGTACTTC. It is translated as CASSPTQGLGSYEQYF.

This chain connects TRBV15 to TRBJ1-2; D gene unclear. In germline, CDR1 is LNHNV, CDR2 YYDKDF (reference sequence). There are 15 residues in the CDR3. Trimming shortened V by 6 bases and J by 2 bases, and 16 bases separated the two germline ends. CDR3 loop: CATRLTLGENYGYTF. As DNA, the CDR3 is TGTGCCACCAGATTAACCCTCGGGGAAAACTATGGCTACACCTTC.

This clone has just a few counts. The chain links TRBV7-8 to TRBJ2-1; 8 nucleotides line up with TRBD2. J lost 0 bases, V lost 5 bases, and 9 bases had no gene match. From germline, CDR1 is SGHVS and CDR2 FQNEAQ. This CDR3 has 17 amino acids. CDR3 sequence reads: CASSVSLAVSSYNEQFF. The CDR3 DNA reads TGTGCCAGCAGCGTATCACTAGCGGTTAGCTCCTACAATGAGCAGTTCTTC.

This clone was counted between two and nine times. Compared with germline, one end of the junction differs, possibly owing to a read error. V and J are TRBV27 and TRBJ1-3; tentative D call: TRBD1 (5 bases). The CDR3 length is 18 residues. Per the germline V gene, CDR1 is MNHEY and CDR2 is SMNVEV (reference sequence). The CDR3 sequence is CASSLSLPGGGSGNTIYF. The DNA for the CDR3 is TGTGCCAGCAGCTTATCTCTCCCTGGGGGGGGCTCTGGAAACACCATATATTTT.

This clone has just a few counts. V usage is TRBV2 and J usage is TRBJ1-2; 12 positions agree with TRBD1. With 7 bases clipped from V and 4 bases from J, the junction kept 4 bases outside the gene matches. Germline CDR1 is SNHLY and CDR2 is FYNNEI. This CDR3 is built from 14 residues. The DNA of the CDR3 is TGTGCCAGCACGAGGGACAGGGGGCCCTATGGCTACACCTTC. It is translated as CASTRDRGPYGYTF. The full variable domain, with the rest looked up from reference TRBV2 and TRBJ1-2, is EPEVTQTPSHQVTQMGQEVILRCVPISNHLYFYWYRQILGQKVEFLVSFYNNEISEKSEIFDDQFSVERPDGSNFTLKIRSTKLEDSAMYFCASTRDRGPYGYTFGSGTRLTVV.

The chain has TRBV19 and TRBJ2-7; possibly TRBD2 for D (6 bases). V lost 9 bases and J lost 7, with 19 bases in between. Germline V CDR1 and CDR2: LNHDA, SQIVND (reference sequence). The CDR3 has 13 residues. The CDR3 loop is CASSGRPEGEQYF. The DNA of the CDR3 is TGTGCCAGCTCTGGGAGGCCCGAGGGGGAGCAGTACTTC.

V gene TRBV19 combines with J gene TRBJ2-6, with 9 bases identical to TRBD1. V shed 7 bases, J shed 1 base, and the junction held 2 bases outside the gene matches. CDR3 length: 15 amino acids. Germline CDR1 and CDR2: LNHDA and SQIVND (reference sequence). The CDR3 bases are TGTGCCAGTATAGGACAGGGGTCTGGGGCCAACGTCCTGACTTTC. Its translation is CASIGQGSGANVLTF.

Here the CDR3 DNA reads TGTGCCAGTAGTGCTAGTAGCTCCTACGAGCAGTACTTC. Protein: CASSASSSYEQYF. The genes are TRBV19 and TRBJ2-7, with no clear D. The CDR3 covers 13 residues. The V and J ends lost 5 bases and 0 bases respectively, with 8 bases between them. Germline loops: CDR1 LNHDA, CDR2 SQIVND (reference sequence).

The V gene is TRBV27, the J gene TRBJ2-1; 10 bases fit TRBD2. Per the germline V gene, CDR1 is MNHEY and CDR2 is SMNVEV (reference sequence). Germline trimming cut 6 bases from V and 4 bases from J; bases unmatched to any gene: 6. The CDR3 has 15 residues. The CDR3 is CASSIAGGKYNEQFF. CDR3 nucleotides: TGTGCCAGCAGCATAGCGGGAGGCAAATACAATGAGCAGTTCTTC.

The V gene is TRBV18, the J gene TRBJ2-5; 10 nucleotides align to TRBD2. Germline CDR1 is KGHSH and CDR2 is LQKENI. This CDR3 is built from 14 residues. V trimming: 6 bases; J trimming: 2 bases; junction bases outside the gene matches: 3. This chain's CDR3 is CASSRLAGQETQYF. Here the CDR3 DNA reads TGTGCCAGCTCCAGACTAGCGGGTCAAGAGACCCAGTACTTC.

This clone was detected only once. The chain couples TRBV5-6 to TRBJ2-5; 14 bases are shared with TRBD2. The assigned J gene may be wrong: the sequence end matches TRBJ2-7 better. Per germline, CDR1 SGHDT and CDR2 YYEEEE. The CDR3 is 18 residues long. Here the CDR3 reads CASSNRGTSGRKAYEQYF. The CDR3 DNA sequence: TGTGCCAGCAGCAACCGAGGGACTAGCGGGAGAAAGGCCTACGAGCAGTACTTC.

The chain has TRBV4-1 and TRBJ2-1; tentative D call: TRBD1 (6 bases). V shed 6 bases and J shed 5 bases, with 17 bases lying between them. CDR1 and CDR2 (germline): MGHRA, YSYEKL. The CDR3 spans 15 residues. In DNA form, the CDR3 reads TGCGCCAGCAGTTACAGGGTCGACCTCAACAATGAGCAGTTCTTC. It translates to CASSYRVDLNNEQFF.

The gene calls are TRBV18 and TRBJ1-4; no clear D gene. Germline lookup yields CDR1 KGHSH and CDR2 LQKENI. V lost 6 bases and J lost 0, with 14 bases in between. The CDR3 is 16 amino acids. For the CDR3, the DNA is TGTGCCAGCTCTAGTCAACGCGGCGCAACTAATGAAAAACTGTTTTTT. It is translated as CASSSQRGATNEKLFF.

V is TRBV27 and J is TRBJ2-5, with D possibly being TRBD2 (6 bases). The V and J ends lost 4 bases and 3 bases respectively, with 12 bases between them. In germline, CDR1 is MNHEY, CDR2 SMNVEV (reference sequence). The CDR3 extends over 14 amino acids. In DNA form, the CDR3 reads TGTGCCAGCAGTTCAAGGTCGGGAGAAGAGACCCAGTACTTC. Its translation: CASSSRSGEETQYF.

The V gene is TRBV4-1, the J gene TRBJ1-1; 8 bases align to TRBD1. CDR3 length: 18 amino acids. Trimming removed 0 bases from V and 4 bases from J; junction bases left unmatched: 13. Germline V gene lookup returns CDR1 MGHRA and CDR2 YSYEKL. The chain's CDR3 is CASSQDLEQGGLFTEAFF. CDR3 DNA sequence: TGCGCCAGCAGCCAAGATCTAGAACAGGGGGGCCTATTCACTGAAGCTTTCTTT.

V is TRBV7-9 and J is TRBJ1-1, with TRBD1 matching 8 bases. With V trimmed by 5 bases and J by 5 bases, 13 bases remained unmatched. The CDR3 runs 16 residues. CDR1 and CDR2 (germline): SEHNR, FQNEAQ (reference sequence). Written as DNA, the CDR3 is TGTGCCAGCAGCCGTATAACGGGCAGGGGGCAGACTGAAGCTTTCTTT. It yields the protein CASSRITGRGQTEAFF.

J is TRBJ2-1 and V is TRBV5-4; perhaps TRBD2 as D (5 bases). In germline, CDR1 is SGHNT, CDR2 YYREEE (reference sequence). This CDR3 is built from 14 residues. The CDR3 coding sequence is TGTGGTCTTAGTCGGGATGGGTCCTACAATGAGCAGTTCTTC. It codes for CGLSRDGSYNEQFF.